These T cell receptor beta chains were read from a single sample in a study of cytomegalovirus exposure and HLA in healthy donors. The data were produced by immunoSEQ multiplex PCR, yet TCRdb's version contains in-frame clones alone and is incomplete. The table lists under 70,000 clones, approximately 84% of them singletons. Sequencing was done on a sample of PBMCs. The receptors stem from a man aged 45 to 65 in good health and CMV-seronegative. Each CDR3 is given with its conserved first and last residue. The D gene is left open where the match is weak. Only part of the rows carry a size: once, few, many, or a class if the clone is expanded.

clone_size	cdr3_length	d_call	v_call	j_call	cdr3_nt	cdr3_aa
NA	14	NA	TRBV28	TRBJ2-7	TGTGCCAGCCATCGCCAGGGCGATAGGTACGAGCAGTACTTC	CASHRQGDRYEQYF
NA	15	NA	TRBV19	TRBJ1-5	TGTGCCAGTACCCGAGGCGGGGTAGACAATCAGCCCCAGCATTTT	CASTRGGVDNQPQHF
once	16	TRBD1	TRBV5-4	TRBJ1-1	TGTGCCAGCAGCCCCCGGACAGGGGGCGTAGGGACTGAAGCTTTCTTT	CASSPRTGGVGTEAFF
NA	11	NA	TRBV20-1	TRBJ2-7	TGCAGTGCTAGTATGGGGAGCGAGCAGTACTTC	CSASMGSEQYF
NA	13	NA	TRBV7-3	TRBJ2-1	TGTGCCAGCAGCCTCGTGACTGGTAATGAGCAGTTCTTC	CASSLVTGNEQFF
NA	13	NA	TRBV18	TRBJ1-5	TGTGCCAGCTCACCCTTTAGCAATCAGCCCCAGCATTTT	CASSPFSNQPQHF
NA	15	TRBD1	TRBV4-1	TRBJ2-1	TGCGCCAGCAGCCAACTAGGACAGGGGGACAATGAGCAGTTCTTC	CASSQLGQGDNEQFF
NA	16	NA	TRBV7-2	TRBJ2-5	TGTGCCAGCAGCTTTGGGGGGGGCTTACGACAAGAGACCCAGTACTTC	CASSFGGGLRQETQYF
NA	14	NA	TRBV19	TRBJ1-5	TGTGCCAGTAGTGAACAGAATAGCAATCAGCCCCAGCATTTT	CASSEQNSNQPQHF
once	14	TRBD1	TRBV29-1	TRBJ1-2	TGCAGCGTTGACGCGACAGGGGGCTTTTATGGCTACACCTTC	CSVDATGGFYGYTF
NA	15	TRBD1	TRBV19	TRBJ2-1	TGTGCCAGTAGTATAGTGGGGACAGGGGTAATTGAGCAGTTCTTC	CASSIVGTGVIEQFF
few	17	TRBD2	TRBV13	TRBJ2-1	TGTGCCAGCAGCTGGCGCCTAGCGGGGGGGCCGGGGAATGAGCAGTTCTTC	CASSWRLAGGPGNEQFF
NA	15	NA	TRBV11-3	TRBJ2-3	TGTGCCAGCAGCGGGGGGAGGACTTCGACAGATACGCAGTATTTT	CASSGGRTSTDTQYF
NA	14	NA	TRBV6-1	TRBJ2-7	TGTGCCAGCGGGGTAGAGCACGCGGCGGGGGAGCAGTACTTC	CASGVEHAAGEQYF
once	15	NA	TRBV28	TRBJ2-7	TGTGCCAGCAGTTTAAGCGGGTCCAGGGACTACGAGCAGTACTTC	CASSLSGSRDYEQYF
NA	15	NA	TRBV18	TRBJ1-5	TGTGCCAGCTCACTGGGGCAGAATAGCAATCAGCCCCAGCATTTT	CASSLGQNSNQPQHF
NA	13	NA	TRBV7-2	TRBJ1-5	TGTGCCAGCAGCCGACAGGACAATCAGCCCCAGCATTTT	CASSRQDNQPQHF
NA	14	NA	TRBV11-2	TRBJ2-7	TGTGCCAGCAGCCAAACGTCCAGGGCCTTCGAGCAGTACTTC	CASSQTSRAFEQYF
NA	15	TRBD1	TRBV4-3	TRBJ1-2	TGCGCCAGCAGCCAAGGGGACAGGGGGATCTATGGCTACACCTTC	CASSQGDRGIYGYTF
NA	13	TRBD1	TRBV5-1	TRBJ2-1	TGCGCCAGCAGATGGAGACAGGGCAATGAGCAGTTCTTC	CASRWRQGNEQFF
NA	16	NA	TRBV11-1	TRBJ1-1	TGTGCCAGCAGCTTAGCGCCGGGGAGGGGTCACACTGAAGCTTTCTTT	CASSLAPGRGHTEAFF
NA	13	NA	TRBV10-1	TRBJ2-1	TGCGCCAGCAGTGAGTCGACTTGCGTGGTGCAGTTCTTC	CASSESTCVVQFF
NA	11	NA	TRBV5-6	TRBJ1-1	TGTGCCAGCAGCTTCAGGCTTGAAGCTTTCTTT	CASSFRLEAFF
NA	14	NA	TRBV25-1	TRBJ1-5	TGTGCCAGCAGTGGATTCGGAGGGAATCAGCCCCAGCATTTT	CASSGFGGNQPQHF
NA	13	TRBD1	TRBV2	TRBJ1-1	TGTGCCAGCCTGACAGGGCTGGACACTGAAGCTTTCTTT	CASLTGLDTEAFF
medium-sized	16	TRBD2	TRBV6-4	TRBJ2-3	TGTGCCAGCAGTGACTCAAGCGGGGGGGACACAGATACGCAGTATTTT	CASSDSSGGDTDTQYF
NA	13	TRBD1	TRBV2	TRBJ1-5	TGTGCCAGCAGTGGACGGGACAGGGGGCCCCAGCATTTT	CASSGRDRGPQHF
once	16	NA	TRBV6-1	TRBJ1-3	TGTGCCAGCAGTGATTCTTTTGGGGCCGCTGGAAACACCATATATTTT	CASSDSFGAAGNTIYF
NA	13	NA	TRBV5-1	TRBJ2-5	TGCGCCAGCAGCCTAACTGCTGGAGAGACCCAGTACTTC	CASSLTAGETQYF
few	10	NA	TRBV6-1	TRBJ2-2	TGTGCCAGCCGAGTCGGGGAGCTGTTTTTT	CASRVGELFF
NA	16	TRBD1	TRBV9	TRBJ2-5	TGTGCCAGCAGCGTGGGACAGGGGGCGGGAAGGGAGACCCAGTACTTC	CASSVGQGAGRETQYF
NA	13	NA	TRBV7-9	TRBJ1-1	TGTGCCAGCAGCCTTAGCTTGAACACTGAAGCTTTCTTT	CASSLSLNTEAFF
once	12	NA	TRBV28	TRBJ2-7	TGTGCCAGCAGTGCACAGGGCTACGAGCAGTACTTC	CASSAQGYEQYF
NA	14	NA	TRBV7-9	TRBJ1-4	TGTGCCAGCAGCTCCCCGAGAGGTGGAGAAAAACTGTTTTTT	CASSSPRGGEKLFF
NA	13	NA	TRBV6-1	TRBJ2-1	TGTGCCAGCAGTCCTACAGGGTACAATGAGCAGTTCTTC	CASSPTGYNEQFF
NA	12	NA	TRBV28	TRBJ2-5	TGTGCCAGCAGTCCAGTCCCGGAGACCCAGTACTTC	CASSPVPETQYF
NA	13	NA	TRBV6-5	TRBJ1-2	TGTGCCAGCAGTTACAATGGGGAGTACGGCTACACCTTC	CASSYNGEYGYTF
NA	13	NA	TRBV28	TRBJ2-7	TGTGCCAGCAGTTCACAGGGTCACTACGAGCAGTACTTC	CASSSQGHYEQYF
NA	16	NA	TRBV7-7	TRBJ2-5	TGTGCCAGCAGCTCCCTGGTTGGGGGGGCCTCAGAGACCCAGTACTTC	CASSSLVGGASETQYF
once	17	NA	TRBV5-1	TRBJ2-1	TGCGCCAGCAGCGAACGACTAGGGGGCACGTCCTACAATGAGCAGTTCTTC	CASSERLGGTSYNEQFF
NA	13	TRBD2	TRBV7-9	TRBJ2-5	TGTGCCAGCGGACCGGGGGGAGGGGAGACCCAGTACTTC	CASGPGGGETQYF
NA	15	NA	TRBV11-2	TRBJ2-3	TGTGCCAGCAGCGCCAGGGTTTGGGGCACAGATACGCAGTATTTT	CASSARVWGTDTQYF
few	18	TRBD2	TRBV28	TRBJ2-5	TGTGCCAGCAGTTTAGGTGGCTCGAGCGGGGGGTACCAAGAGACCCAGTACTTC	CASSLGGSSGGYQETQYF
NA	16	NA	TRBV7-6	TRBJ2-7	TGTGCCTCAGCAGCGGGGGCAGGGGGACTAACCTACGAGCAGTACTTC	CASAAGAGGLTYEQYF
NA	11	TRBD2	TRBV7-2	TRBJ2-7	TGTGCCAGCAGCCGAGCGGGGTCCCAGTACTTC	CASSRAGSQYF